The source of this T cell receptor beta chain is a study of T cell changes during pregnancy in multiple sclerosis (dated by TCRdb to 2018 to 2020). Turning to the overall study: Changes in the T cell repertoire over the course of pregnancy were examined in this study in women with multiple sclerosis.

To prepare the library, the immunoSEQ multiplex PCR assay was applied. In its TCRdb copy, this immuneACCESS table keeps in-frame sequences only and misses some clones. Where compared with another copy, unresolved V genes explain less than half of these, and the others have no known cause. For this sample the table gives around 67,000 clones, of which approximately 90% were detected only once. The top ten constitute less than 2.5% of the sample. On this clone: The specificity of this receptor is unknown. No much larger clone is present one base from it, and per-base qualities are unavailable.

Inclusive of the bounding cysteine and phenylalanine, the CDR3 is 13 residues long. The retained sequence is limited to the CDR3, 39 bases, with the frame set at the first base. The V end loses 0 bases and the J end loses 9 bases, and a stretch of 12 bases separates them. CDR1 and CDR2, per the germline V gene, are SGHDN and FVKESK. Recombination linked TRBV14 to TRBJ2-7; too little of a D gene remains to name it. Specimen: peripheral blood, collected in the first trimester of pregnancy. The receptor was derived from a female donor with multiple sclerosis, enrolled in a pregnancy study. CDR3 region: CASSQDFQAMQYF. The DNA sequence follows: TGTGCCAGCAGCCAAGATTTCCAGGCAATGCAGTACTTC.